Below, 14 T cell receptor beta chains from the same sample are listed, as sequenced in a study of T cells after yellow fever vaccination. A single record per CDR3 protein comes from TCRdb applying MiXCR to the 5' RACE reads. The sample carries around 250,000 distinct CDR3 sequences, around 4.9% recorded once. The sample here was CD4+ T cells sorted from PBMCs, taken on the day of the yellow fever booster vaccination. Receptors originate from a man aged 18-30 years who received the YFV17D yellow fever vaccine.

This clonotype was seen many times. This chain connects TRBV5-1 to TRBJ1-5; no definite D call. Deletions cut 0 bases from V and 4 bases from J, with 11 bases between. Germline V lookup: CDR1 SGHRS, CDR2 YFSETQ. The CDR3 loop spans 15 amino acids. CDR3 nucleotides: TGCGCCAGCAGCTTGGTCCCGGGAGGGAATCAGCCCCAGCATTTT. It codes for CASSLVPGGNQPQHF.

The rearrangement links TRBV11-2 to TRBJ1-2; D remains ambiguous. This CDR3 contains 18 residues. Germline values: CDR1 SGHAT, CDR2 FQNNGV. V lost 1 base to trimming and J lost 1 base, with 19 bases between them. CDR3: CASSLAVGRGSVNYGYTF. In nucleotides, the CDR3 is TGTGCCAGCAGCTTAGCGGTGGGCAGAGGGAGCGTTAACTATGGCTACACCTTC.

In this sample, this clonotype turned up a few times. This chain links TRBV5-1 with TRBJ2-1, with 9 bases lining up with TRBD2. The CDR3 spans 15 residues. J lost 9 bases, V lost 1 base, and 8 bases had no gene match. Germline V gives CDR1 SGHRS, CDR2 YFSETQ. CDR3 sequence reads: CASSLPLAGSGEQFF. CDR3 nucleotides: TGCGCCAGCAGCTTGCCCCTAGCGGGGTCAGGTGAGCAGTTCTTC.

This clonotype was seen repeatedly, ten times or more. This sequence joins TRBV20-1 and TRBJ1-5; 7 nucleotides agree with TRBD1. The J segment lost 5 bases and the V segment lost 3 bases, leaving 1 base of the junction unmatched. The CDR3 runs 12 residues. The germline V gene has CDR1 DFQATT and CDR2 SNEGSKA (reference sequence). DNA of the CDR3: TGCAGTGCTAGCAGGGGGGATCAGCCCCAGCATTTT. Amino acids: CSASRGDQPQHF.

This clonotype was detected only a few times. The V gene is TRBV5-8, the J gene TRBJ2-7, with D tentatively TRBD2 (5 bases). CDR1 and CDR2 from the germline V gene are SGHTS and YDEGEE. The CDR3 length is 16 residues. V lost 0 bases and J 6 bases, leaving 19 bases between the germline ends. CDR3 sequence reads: CASSLGRSQVEGEQYF. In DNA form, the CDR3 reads TGTGCCAGCAGCTTGGGACGATCCCAAGTTGAGGGCGAGCAGTACTTC.

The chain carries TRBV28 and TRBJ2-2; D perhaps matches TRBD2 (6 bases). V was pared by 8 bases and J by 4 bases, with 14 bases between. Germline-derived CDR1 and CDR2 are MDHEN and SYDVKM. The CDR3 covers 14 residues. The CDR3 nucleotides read TGTGCCAGCGGAGGGCAACCGGCCACCGGGGAGCTGTTTTTT. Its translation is CASGGQPATGELFF.

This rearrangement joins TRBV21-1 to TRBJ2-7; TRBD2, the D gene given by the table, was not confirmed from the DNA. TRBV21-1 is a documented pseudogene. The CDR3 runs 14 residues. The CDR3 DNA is TGTGCCAGCAGCGGGAGGACTAGCGGTTACGAGCAGTACGTC. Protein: CASSGRTSGYEQYV.

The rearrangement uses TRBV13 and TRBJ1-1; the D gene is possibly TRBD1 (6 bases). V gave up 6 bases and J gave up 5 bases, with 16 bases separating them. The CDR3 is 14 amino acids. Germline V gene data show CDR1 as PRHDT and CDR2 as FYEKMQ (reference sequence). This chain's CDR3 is CASSFTQGRTEAFF. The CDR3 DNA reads TGTGCCAGCAGTTTCACACAGGGAAGGACTGAAGCTTTCTTT.

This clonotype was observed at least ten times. The DNA for the CDR3 is TGTGCCAGCAGCCCCGGGACAACCCCGGGGGAGCAGTACGTC. Translating gives CASSPGTTPGEQYV. The chain couples TRBV28 to TRBJ2-7; TRBD1 might be the D (6 bases). Germline V gives CDR1 MDHEN, CDR2 SYDVKM. The CDR3 length is 14 residues. Trimming pared 6 bases from V and 7 bases from J, leaving 19 bases between.

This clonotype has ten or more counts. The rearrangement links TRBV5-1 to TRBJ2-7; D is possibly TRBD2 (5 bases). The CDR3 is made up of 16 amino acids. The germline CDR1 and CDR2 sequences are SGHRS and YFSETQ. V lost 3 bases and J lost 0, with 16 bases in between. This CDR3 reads CASSSQGGGSSYEQYF. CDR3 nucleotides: TGCGCCAGCAGCTCCCAAGGAGGTGGCAGCTCCTACGAGCAGTACTTC.

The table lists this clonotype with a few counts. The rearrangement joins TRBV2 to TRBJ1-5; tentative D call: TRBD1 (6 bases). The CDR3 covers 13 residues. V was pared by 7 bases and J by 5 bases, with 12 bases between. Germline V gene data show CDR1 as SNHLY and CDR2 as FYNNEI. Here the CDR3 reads CASTGGKDQPQHF. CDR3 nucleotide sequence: TGTGCCAGCACTGGGGGCAAGGATCAGCCCCAGCATTTT.

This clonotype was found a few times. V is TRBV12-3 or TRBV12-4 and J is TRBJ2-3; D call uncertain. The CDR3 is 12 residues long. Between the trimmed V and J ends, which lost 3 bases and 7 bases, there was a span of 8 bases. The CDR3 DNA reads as TGTGCCAGCAGTTTGCTTGGATATACGCAGTATTTT. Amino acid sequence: CASSLLGYTQYF.

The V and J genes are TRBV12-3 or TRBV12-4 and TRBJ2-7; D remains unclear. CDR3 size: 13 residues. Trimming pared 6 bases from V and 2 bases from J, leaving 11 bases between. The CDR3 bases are TGTGCCAGCAGGCTGGCGGTAACCTACGAGCAGTACTTC. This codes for CASRLAVTYEQYF.

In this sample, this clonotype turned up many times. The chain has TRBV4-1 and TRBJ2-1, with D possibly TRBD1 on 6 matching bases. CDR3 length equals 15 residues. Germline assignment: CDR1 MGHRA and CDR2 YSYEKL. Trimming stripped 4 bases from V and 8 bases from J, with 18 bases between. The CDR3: CASSPTGPRGDEQFF. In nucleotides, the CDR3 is TGCGCCAGCAGCCCTACTGGACCCAGGGGAGATGAGCAGTTCTTC.